The entry below describes one T cell receptor (beta chain). The antigen remains undetermined. This sample is drawn from a study of T-cell memory formation after mild COVID-19. In TCRdb, the 5' RACE reads were re-called with MiXCR into one record per CDR3 protein. Altogether 450,000 to 650,000 distinct CDR3 sequences are present, around 20% being singletons, with the ten largest covering approximately 13%. Overall study results and limits: CD4+ contracting clones were found mainly in CM and EM, and CD8+ ones in EMRA. A second wave expanding day 15 to 37 was CD4+-biased; contracting clones were balanced.

There are 15 residues in the CDR3. V was cut by 4 bases and J by 4 bases, with 16 bases left in between. Per germline, CDR1 LGHNA and CDR2 YSLEER. The chain joins TRBV4-3 to TRBJ2-5, with a weak D call TRBD1 (6 bases). The TCR was taken from an adult woman who had mild COVID-19 (a few samples of this study predate the infection). Cell type and time point are not known. The specimen sequenced was PBMCs or a T cell subset sorted from them (not recorded which). In DNA, the CDR3 is TGCGCCAGCAGCCTCAGGGGTCTTCGGGGAGAGACCCAGTACTTC. Residues: CASSLRGLRGETQYF.